This T cell receptor beta chain was captured by sequencing in a study of blood T cell repertoires in COVID-19. Study information: Samples taken during acute and convalescent COVID-19 were collected in the United States, Italy and Spain.

Authors' processing steps: Reference gene primer amplification yielded estimated nucleated cell counts. This table comes from immunoSEQ multiplex PCR, and its TCRdb copy is limited to in-frame clones, with some not included. Clone size and the V and J calls come from that table; the DNA yielded D and trimming. The data show approximately 210,000 clones, under 90% seen once. The CDR3 is 13 residues long. Germline CDR1 KGHSH, CDR2 LQKENI. V lost 3 bases and J lost 3, with 9 bases in between. V is TRBV18 and J is TRBJ2-7, with a possible D match to TRBD2 (5 bases). The source is a man in his fifties or sixties with COVID-19, enrolled during active disease. The sample taken for sequencing was peripheral blood. Written as DNA, the CDR3 is TGTGCCAGCTCACCGGGAGAGGACTACGAGCAGTACTTC. Encoded protein: CASSPGEDYEQYF.